These 25 T cell receptor beta chains share one sample of origin, sequenced in a study of Graves' ophthalmopathy and Graves' hyperthyroidism. As the template, RNA transcripts were used to amplify TCR beta CDR3 regions. HTBI primers were used in a first-round RT-PCR, which preceded a second-round multiplex PCR. From the multiplex PCR reads, TCRdb called clonotypes with MiXCR, one entry per CDR3 protein. The sample lists almost 750,000 distinct CDR3 sequences, roughly two fifths seen once, with less than 55% in the top ten. The sequencing input was peripheral blood. The receptors shown here come from an adult man with Graves' ophthalmopathy.

This clonotype was picked up many times. The rearrangement uses TRBV14 and TRBJ1-2; weak D call: TRBD1 (5 bases). The V end lost 3 bases, the J end lost 5 bases, and 13 bases lay between the germline ends. The germline CDR1 and CDR2 sequences are SGHDN and FVKESK. The CDR3 contains 14 residues. The CDR3 spells CASSQAGLIYGYTF. The DNA of the CDR3 is TGTGCCAGCAGCCAGGCGGGACTAATTTATGGCTACACCTTC.

The chain links TRBV20-1 to TRBJ2-5, with 9 bases identical to TRBD2. After removal of 0 bases from V and 2 bases from J, the junction contained 10 bases not matched to a gene. CDR1 is DFQATT and CDR2 is SNEGSKA in the germline V gene (reference sequence). The CDR3 loop spans 17 amino acids. The CDR3 nucleotides are TGCAGTGCTAGAGATGGTCTAGCGGGGAACAAGCAAGAGACCCAGTACTTC. Translation: CSARDGLAGNKQETQYF.

V is TRBV24-1 and J is TRBJ2-7; 7 nucleotides match TRBD2. The CDR3 totals 13 residues. J gave up 5 bases and V 3 bases, and 3 bases lay outside the gene matches. Germline V gene lookup returns CDR1 KGHDR and CDR2 SFDVKD. This CDR3 reads CATSDPGTNEQYF. The CDR3 DNA reads TGTGCCACCAGTGATCCCGGGACTAACGAGCAGTACTTC.

This clonotype was seen ten or more times. The chain uses TRBV5-1 and TRBJ1-6; a possible D gene is TRBD1 (5 bases). Germline CDR1 and CDR2: SGHRS and YFSETQ. V shed 0 bases and J shed 10 bases, with 11 bases lying between them. This CDR3 region has 14 residues. CDR3: CASSLVGLESPLHF. Here the CDR3 DNA reads TGCGCCAGCAGCTTGGTGGGGCTGGAGTCACCCCTCCACTTT.

This clonotype has just a few counts. One junction end does not reproduce the germline sequence, and a read error may be involved. The chain carries TRBV7-9 and TRBJ1-4; D call uncertain. Germline V gene lookup returns CDR1 SEHNR and CDR2 FQNEAQ (reference sequence). The CDR3 consists of 14 residues. CDR3 sequence (DNA): TGTGCCAGCAGTTTAGGTATTTCAATTGAAAAACTGTTTTTT. Encoded protein: CASSLGISIEKLFF.

The V call is TRBV7-2, the J call TRBJ2-7; maybe TRBD1 (5 bases). Trimming took 8 bases from V and 0 from J, leaving 17 bases between them. Germline V gene lookup returns CDR1 SGHTA and CDR2 FQGNSA. This CDR3 contains 15 residues. CDR3 amino acids: CASSPGRVSSYEQYF. The CDR3 DNA sequence: TGTGCCAGCTCACCAGGCAGGGTAAGCTCCTACGAGCAGTACTTC.

The chain is built from TRBV7-9 and TRBJ2-6; 7 positions match TRBD2. Germline loops: CDR1 SEHNR, CDR2 FQNEAQ (reference sequence). Trimming removed 4 bases from V and 9 bases from J; junction bases left unmatched: 6. This CDR3 is built from 14 residues. DNA of the CDR3: TGTGCCAGCAGCTGGATCCGGGAGGTCAACGTCCTGACTTTC. This translates into CASSWIREVNVLTF.

This chain joins TRBV20-1 and TRBJ2-7; D unclear. The germline V gene encodes CDR1 DFQATT and CDR2 SNEGSKA (reference sequence). Trimming took 7 bases from V and 3 from J, leaving 10 bases between them. The CDR3 spans 11 residues. The chain's CDR3 is CSVEDGYEQYF. The CDR3, as DNA: TGCAGTGTTGAAGATGGCTACGAGCAGTACTTC.

This clonotype occurred many times. The chain joins TRBV15 to TRBJ1-4; 9 bases are a match to TRBD1. Trimming removed 3 bases from V and 8 bases from J; junction bases left unmatched: 4. This CDR3 is 14 amino acids long. Germline CDR1 reads LNHNV; CDR2 reads YYDKDF (reference sequence). CDR3 in DNA: TGTGCCACCAGCAGGGACAGGGGTAGGGAAAAACTGTTTTTT. Translating it yields CATSRDRGREKLFF.

This clonotype showed up many times. The rearrangement joins TRBV5-8 to TRBJ1-1; D unresolved. The ends were cut back, 4 bases at V and 0 bases at J, with 13 bases in the middle. Germline CDR1 reads SGHTS; CDR2 reads YDEGEE. The CDR3 contains 15 residues. CDR3 nucleotide sequence: TGTGCCAGCAGCCGGAGGAGCGCAGTGAACACTGAAGCTTTCTTT. As protein: CASSRRSAVNTEAFF.

This clonotype was found once. The chain links TRBV19 to TRBJ2-2; D is uncertain. Germline V lookup: CDR1 LNHDA, CDR2 SQIVND (reference sequence). This CDR3 region has 15 residues. V was pared by 1 base and J by 0 bases, with 6 bases between. DNA of the CDR3: TGTGCCAGTAGTATAGCGGTCACGAACACCGGGGAGCTGTTTTTT. Amino acids: CASSIAVTNTGELFF.

The rearrangement joins TRBV7-3 to TRBJ2-2, with 13 nucleotides matching TRBD2. Germline V gene lookup returns CDR1 SGHTA and CDR2 FQGTGA. The ends lost 0 bases at V and 3 bases at J; junction bases unmatched: 10. The CDR3 is made up of 20 amino acids. The CDR3 nucleotides are TGTGCCAGCAGCTTAACCGGTTTACTAGCGGGGGGGCCTCACACCGGGGAGCTGTTTTTT. It is translated as CASSLTGLLAGGPHTGELFF. The full variable domain, rest sourced from reference TRBV7-3 and TRBJ2-2, is GAGVSQTPSNKVTEKGKYVELRCDPISGHTALYWYRQSLGQGPEFLIYFQGTGAADDSGLPNDRFFAVRPEGSVSTLKIQRTERGDSAVYLCASSLTGLLAGGPHTGELFFGEGSRLTVL.

This clonotype was seen ten or more times. V and J are TRBV7-8 and TRBJ2-7, with 7 bases lining up with TRBD2. V lost 5 bases to trimming and J lost 5 bases; unmatched junction nucleotides: 6. The CDR3 sequence is 13 residues long. CDR1 SGHVS and CDR2 FQNEAQ come from the germline V gene. CDR3 amino acids: CASSRLSGDEQYF. DNA of the CDR3: TGTGCCAGCAGCCGGCTCAGCGGGGACGAGCAGTACTTC.

The V call is TRBV7-8, the J call TRBJ2-5; tentatively, D is TRBD2 (5 bases). V was clipped by 3 bases and J by 8 bases, with 16 bases between them. The CDR3 is 14 residues long. From germline, CDR1 is SGHVS and CDR2 FQNEAQ. The CDR3: CASSFDGGPGTQYF. DNA of the CDR3: TGTGCCAGCAGCTTCGATGGCGGTCCGGGAACCCAGTACTTC.

The V and J genes are TRBV10-3 and TRBJ1-2; D is uncertain. V lost 1 base to trimming and J lost 2 bases, with 11 bases between them. This CDR3 is built from 15 residues. Germline V lookup: CDR1 ENHRY, CDR2 SYGVKD. As DNA, the CDR3 is TGTGCCATCAGTGAGTTCCTTCTGACAAACTATGGCTACACCTTC. This translates into CAISEFLLTNYGYTF.

As to this clonotype: Relative to the germline gene, one junction end is altered; a read error may explain this. This chain uses TRBV10-3 with TRBJ2-7, with D maybe TRBD1 (7 bases). The CDR3 contains 14 residues. CDR1 and CDR2 from the germline V gene are ENHRY and SYGVKD. CDR3 sequence reads: CASSLGGTVYEQYF. In nucleotides, the CDR3 is TGTGCCAGCAGTTTAGGGGGGACAGTCTACGAGCAGTACTTC.

This clonotype has a count of ten or more. V and J are TRBV7-2 and TRBJ1-3; 12 positions agree with TRBD1. The length of the CDR3 is 16 residues. V lost 1 base, J lost 3 bases, and 1 base stayed unmatched. Per the germline V gene, CDR1 is SGHTA and CDR2 is FQGNSA. DNA for the CDR3: TGTGCCAGCAGCTTAGGGGACAGGGGGCTTGGAAACACCATATATTTT. Translating it yields CASSLGDRGLGNTIYF.

The chain carries TRBV2 and TRBJ2-3; D gene unclear. Germline V gives CDR1 SNHLY, CDR2 FYNNEI. V was trimmed by 4 bases and J by 8 bases, leaving 16 bases between them. The CDR3 runs to 14 residues. The chain's CDR3 is CASSARSSFGTQYF. The CDR3 DNA is TGTGCCAGCAGTGCTCGTAGCTCCTTCGGTACGCAGTATTTT.

The chain is built from TRBV5-4 and TRBJ1-2, with unresolved D. The length of the CDR3 is 14 residues. V lost 5 bases and J lost 8, with 19 bases in between. Germline CDR1 reads SGHNT; CDR2 reads YYREEE (reference sequence). The CDR3 DNA follows: TGTGCCAGCAGGGTCCAGGCGGAGGCCGGGGGCTACACCTTC. Its translation: CASRVQAEAGGYTF.

In its sample, this clonotype was seen many times. V is TRBV5-1 and J is TRBJ2-7; 7 positions agree with TRBD1. This CDR3 contains 14 residues. With 0 bases clipped from V and 2 bases from J, the junction kept 2 bases outside the gene matches. CDR1 SGHRS and CDR2 YFSETQ come from the germline V gene. The DNA of the CDR3 is TGCGCCAGCAGCTTGGAGGGGGCGCCCTACGAGCAGTACTTC. It encodes CASSLEGAPYEQYF.

This chain joins TRBV19 and TRBJ2-6; D remains unclear. Germline loops: CDR1 LNHDA, CDR2 SQIVND (reference sequence). V lost 0 bases and J lost 2, with 5 bases in between. The CDR3 extends over 15 amino acids. CDR3 bases: TGTGCCAGTAGTATAGATGGGGCTGGGGCCAACGTCCTGACTTTC. Amino acids: CASSIDGAGANVLTF.

The rearrangement links TRBV25-1 to TRBJ2-5, with 10 bases fitting TRBD1. The CDR3 runs 15 residues. Germline assignment: CDR1 MGHDK and CDR2 SYGVNS. Germline trimming cut 4 bases from V and 3 bases from J; bases unmatched to any gene: 5. The CDR3 DNA is TGTGCCAGCAGTGTGGGGGGGACAGGGGAAGAGACCCAGTACTTC. Translation: CASSVGGTGEETQYF.

V usage is TRBV20-1 and J usage is TRBJ2-7; no clear D. Germline lookup yields CDR1 DFQATT and CDR2 SNEGSKA (reference sequence). This CDR3 spans 15 amino acids. V lost 0 bases, J lost 2 bases, and 14 bases lay in between. The CDR3 DNA reads TGCAGTGCTAGAGATCCGGACGGAGCTGCCTACGAGCAGTACTTC. It is translated as CSARDPDGAAYEQYF.

This clonotype was observed many times. The chain couples TRBV2 to TRBJ2-5; TRBD2 aligns across 11 bases. The CDR3 has 16 residues. The germline CDR1 and CDR2 sequences are SNHLY and FYNNEI. V dropped 7 bases and J dropped 5; count of bases not matched to a gene: 12. Here the CDR3 reads CASTPDLTSGSETQYF. The CDR3 region has the DNA TGTGCCAGCACCCCTGACCTTACTAGCGGGAGTGAGACCCAGTACTTC.

The gene calls are TRBV29-1 and TRBJ2-7; TRBD1 or TRBD2 may be the D gene (5 bases each). This CDR3 has 15 amino acids. CDR1 SQVTM and CDR2 ANQGSEA come from the germline V gene. CDR3 coding DNA: TGCGCCAGCAGCCTGGCTTGGGGGATGGCCTACGAGCAGTACTTC. Residues: CASSLAWGMAYEQYF.